Measured by frequency, the clone carrying this T cell receptor (beta chain) is medium-sized. Antigen: not known. This specimen comes from a study of synovial regulatory T cells in juvenile arthritis. Study-level information: A few patients were therapy-naive; more than five received methotrexate alone. Findings and caveats of the study: CDR3 overlap with synovial Tregs was higher for iaTregs than other blood Tregs. Blood Treg cells that were inflammation-associated showed lower TCR diversity than other blood Treg cells.

Patients had median age roughly 12 years, range 2.4-22.9. The CDR3 length is 12 residues. No DNA sequence is on record. CDR1 and CDR2 (germline): MGHRA, YSYEKL. Profiled with immunoSEQ multiplex PCR; TCRdb holds only in-frame clones, not every one. Its table records 9,700 or so clones. The sequenced sample was Treg cells from blood. Subset meaning: HLA-DR+ inflammation-associated blood Treg cells. The TCR originated in a donor younger than 30 with juvenile idiopathic arthritis. The chain combines TRBV4-1 with TRBJ1-4. The CDR3 here is CASSQEREKLFF.